This TCR beta chain is drawn from a study of T-cell reconstitution after alpha-beta-depleted transplantation in children. Study-level results: Fresh T-cell production supplied most of the T-cell counts and diversity seen one year after transplant. The study reportedly traced alpha-beta T cells about two months after transplant to several hundred expanded graft clones. Surviving recipient cells, namely T cells and thymic progenitors, were the source of high day-60 TCRbeta diversity in some patients.

TCRbeta library preparation incorporated unique molecular identifiers. MiXCR, applied by TCRdb to the PCR reads, yields one record per CDR3 protein. This table has hundreds of thousands of distinct CDR3 sequences, 10% to 15% appearing once. Germline V gene data show CDR1 as MNHEY and CDR2 as SVGEGT. CDR3 length: 19 amino acids. The V and J ends lost 6 bases and 2 bases respectively, with 28 bases between them. Of note for this clonotype: Antigen: not known.

The sequence came from a male patient younger than 18 who had a stem cell transplant for acute myeloid leukemia, so the T cells may come from the graft donor. This material consisted of PBMCs, mostly from graft donor cells, taken 360 days after TCRalphabeta/CD19-depleted stem cell transplant. V usage is TRBV6-2 or TRBV6-3 and J usage is TRBJ2-5, with D tentatively TRBD1 or TRBD2 (8 bases each). This CDR3 is CASSRQRETGVFVQETQYF. Here the CDR3 DNA reads TGTGCCAGCAGCCGGCAGCGGGAGACAGGGGTTTTCGTTCAAGAGACCCAGTACTTC.